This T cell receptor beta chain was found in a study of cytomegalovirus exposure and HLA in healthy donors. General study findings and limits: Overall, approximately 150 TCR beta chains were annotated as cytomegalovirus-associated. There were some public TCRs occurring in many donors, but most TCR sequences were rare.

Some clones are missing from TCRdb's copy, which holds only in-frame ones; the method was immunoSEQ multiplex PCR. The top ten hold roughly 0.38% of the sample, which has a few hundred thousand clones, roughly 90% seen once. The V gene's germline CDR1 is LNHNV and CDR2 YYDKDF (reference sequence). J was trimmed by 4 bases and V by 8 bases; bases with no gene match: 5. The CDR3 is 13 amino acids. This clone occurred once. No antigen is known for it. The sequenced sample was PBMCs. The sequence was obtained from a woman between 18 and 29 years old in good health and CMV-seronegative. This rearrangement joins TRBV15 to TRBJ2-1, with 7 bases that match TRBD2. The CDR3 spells CATSRGLYNEQFF. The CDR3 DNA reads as TGTGCCACCTCGCGGGGGTTGTACAATGAGCAGTTCTTC.